The text below deals with one TCR beta chain. The sample originates from a study of blood T cell repertoires in COVID-19. Study background: Acute and convalescent COVID-19 specimens originated in the United States, Italy and Spain. PBMCs, B-cell-depleted T cells, or T cells were the source of the cDNA or gDNA that made up the material.

Study processing details: By means of reference gene primer amplification, nucleated cell counts were estimated. TCRdb's copy holds only in-frame clones and misses some; the assay was immunoSEQ multiplex PCR. Clonal size and the V and J genes are those of that table, whereas D and trimming came from the DNA. This sample has more than 45,000 clones, with 91% found just once. CDR3 length equals 15 residues. Germline CDR1 is SGHDT and CDR2 is YYEEEE. The V and J ends lost 6 bases and 6 bases, in that order; junction bases with no gene match: 9. The receptor's source is a man aged 65 to 85 with active COVID-19. Sequencing was performed on peripheral blood. This chain links TRBV5-6 with TRBJ2-2, with 9 nucleotides matching TRBD1. This chain's CDR3 is CASKKGDRVAGELFF. CDR3 nucleotides: TGTGCCAGCAAGAAAGGGGACAGGGTTGCCGGGGAGCTGTTTTTT.